The present T cell receptor beta chain was sequenced within a study of follicular helper T cells after annual influenza vaccination. Study conclusions and caveats: Just roughly 8.5-20% of cells analyzed had recovered productive TCRB sequences. ICOS+CD38+ cTfh clonality change tracked circulating plasmablast frequency change.

Stated time point: 2015-2016 season, pre-vaccination. With regard to this clone: No antigen is known for it.

The germline CDR1 and CDR2 sequences are SGHRS and YFSETQ. The CDR3 extends over 16 amino acids. The V and J ends lost 0 bases and 7 bases, in that order; junction bases with no gene match: 7. Data came from immunoSEQ multiplex PCR; TCRdb stores just in-frame clones and leaves some out. The sample shows some 12,000 clones, roughly 80% of them seen only once. The chain has TRBV5-1 and TRBJ1-6; 7 bases are shared with TRBD1. Sequencing used CXCR5+ CD38- circulating T follicular helper cells from blood, obtained on the day of influenza vaccination. Subset given: circulating Tfh, non-naive CD4+CXCR5+PD-1+ (ICOS+CD38+ or ICOS-CD38-). This receptor was obtained from an adult who received the influenza vaccine. As DNA, the CDR3 is TGCGCCAGCAGCTTGGTCGGAGGGGGCCAAAATTCACCCCTCCACTTT. It specifies CASSLVGGGQNSPLHF.